This TCR beta chain was sequenced in a study of vaccination effects on CD4 cells after COVID-19. CD4+ T cells specific for antigen were expanded with viral peptide pools by the ViraFEST assay before sequencing. CD4+ T cells were isolated after less than 13 days of culture. Each participant was administered two doses of either the BNT162b2 or the mRNA-1273 vaccine. No vaccinee had earlier SARS-CoV-2 infection, and nucleocapsid antibodies were negative. General study points: Convalescent patients numbered few in the study; early post-infection timepoints were missing entirely.

Clones were read by immunoSEQ multiplex PCR, and TCRdb kept only the in-frame ones, dropping some. The sample contains 17,000 or so clones, about 70% of which appear only once. On this clone itself: The antigen is unknown.

The CDR3 sequence is 13 residues long. Germline CDR1 and CDR2: MNHNS and SASEGT. With 1 base removed from V and 1 base from J, the gap between germline ends came to 4 bases. The sequences come from CD4+ T cells from PBMCs cultured with SARS-CoV-2 spike peptides, collected after COVID-19 vaccination. The TCR originated in a human donor who received a COVID-19 vaccine. The chain uses TRBV6-1 and TRBJ2-5; D uncertain. CDR3 nucleotide sequence: TGTGCCAGCAGTGAAGACTCCCAAGAGACCCAGTACTTC. Amino acids: CASSEDSQETQYF.